This T cell receptor (beta chain) was identified during a study of blood T cell repertoires in COVID-19. Study information: T cells, B-cell-depleted T cells, or PBMCs provided the cDNA or gDNA that served as material.

Germline CDR1 and CDR2: MNHEY and SMNVEV (reference sequence). The ends were cut back, 0 bases at V and 8 bases at J, with 16 bases in the middle. This CDR3 has 15 amino acids. Profiling relied on immunoSEQ multiplex PCR, and the TCRdb table lists in-frame clones only, not all of them. The profile shows about 350,000 clones, almost 90% of them singletons. The clonotype comes from a woman in her sixties or seventies with COVID-19, enrolled during active disease. The sequenced material came from peripheral blood. V and J are TRBV27 and TRBJ1-1; no reliable D call. CDR3 loop: CASSLSLTGVREAFF. CDR3 nucleotides: TGTGCCAGCAGTTTATCCCTTACCGGGGTTCGCGAAGCTTTCTTT.